This T cell receptor (beta chain) was observed in a study of cytomegalovirus exposure and HLA in healthy donors. The CDR3 is made up of 15 amino acids. Germline V gives CDR1 MGHDK, CDR2 SYGVNS. V lost 1 base and J lost 4, with 10 bases in between. The PCR contained 60 Vbeta and 13 Jbeta primers. Sequencing was performed with immunoSEQ multiplex PCR; in TCRdb, only in-frame clones are kept and a portion is missing. Here the sample spans 150,000 to 200,000 clones, roughly 70% being singletons. The receptor comes from a male donor in good health and CMV-seronegative. What was sequenced was PBMCs. The chain employs TRBV25-1 and TRBJ1-4, with D perhaps TRBD1 (5 bases). CDR3 loop: CASSESHRFNEKLFF. For the CDR3, the DNA is TGTGCCAGCAGTGAATCTCACAGGTTTAATGAAAAACTGTTTTTT.